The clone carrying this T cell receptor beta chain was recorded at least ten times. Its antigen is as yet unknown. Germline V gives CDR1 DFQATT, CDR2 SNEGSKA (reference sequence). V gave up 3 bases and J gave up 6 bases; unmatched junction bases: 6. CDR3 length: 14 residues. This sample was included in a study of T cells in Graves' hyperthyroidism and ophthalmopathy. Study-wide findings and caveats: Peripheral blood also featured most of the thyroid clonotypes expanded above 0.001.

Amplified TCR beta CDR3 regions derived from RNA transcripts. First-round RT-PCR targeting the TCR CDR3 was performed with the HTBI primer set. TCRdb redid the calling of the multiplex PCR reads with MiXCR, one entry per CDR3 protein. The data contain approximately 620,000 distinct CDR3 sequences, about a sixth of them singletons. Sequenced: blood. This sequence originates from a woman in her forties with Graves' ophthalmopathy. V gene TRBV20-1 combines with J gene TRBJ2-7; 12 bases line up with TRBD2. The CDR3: CSARTSGSIAEQYF. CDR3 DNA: TGCAGTGCTAGGACTAGCGGGAGTATCGCCGAGCAGTACTTC.